Following are 31 T cell receptor beta chains from one sample sequenced in a study of identical twins. One entry per CDR3 protein results from TCRdb running MiXCR on the 5' RACE reads. This sample carries 1,800,000 or so distinct CDR3 sequences, around a third of them seen once, and the ten largest clones take around 0.25%. Material for sequencing was cord blood. The receptors were sampled from a newborn girl in good health.

The chain is built from TRBV20-1 and TRBJ2-4, with no clear D. Trimming shortened V by 5 bases and J by 1 base, and 9 bases separated the two germline ends. Germline loops: CDR1 DFQATT, CDR2 SNEGSKA (reference sequence). CDR3 length equals 13 residues. CDR3 region: CSAALGAKNIQYF. As DNA, the CDR3 is TGCAGTGCTGCCCTAGGGGCCAAAAACATTCAGTACTTC.

This chain links TRBV7-9 with TRBJ2-3; perhaps TRBD1 as D (5 bases). The CDR3 length is 16 residues. Trimming stripped 3 bases from V and 1 base from J, with 14 bases between. Germline CDR1 reads SEHNR; CDR2 reads FQNEAQ (reference sequence). CDR3 coding DNA: TGTGCCAGCAGCTTTGGGCGTTTCAGGGGCACAGATACGCAGTATTTT. It yields the protein CASSFGRFRGTDTQYF.

This sequence joins TRBV10-3 and TRBJ2-7; TRBD2 is a possible D gene (6 bases). CDR1 and CDR2 (germline): ENHRY, SYGVKD. The V and J ends lost 3 bases and 2 bases respectively, with 20 bases between them. CDR3 size: 17 residues. The CDR3 DNA is TGTGCCATCAGTGAAAGGACCCTGATTGGAGGGACCTACGAGCAGTACTTC. Protein sequence: CAISERTLIGGTYEQYF.

Many counts were recorded for this clonotype. This chain joins TRBV4-2 and TRBJ2-3; 9 bases are a match to TRBD1. The V gene end was trimmed by 2 bases and the J gene end by 1 base; junction bases not matched to a gene: 1. The CDR3 loop spans 15 amino acids. The germline V gene has CDR1 LGHNA and CDR2 YNFKEQ. The chain's CDR3 is CASSQRTGGTDTQYF. The CDR3 DNA follows: TGTGCCAGCAGCCAACGGACAGGGGGCACAGATACGCAGTATTTT.

The chain has TRBV4-2 and TRBJ2-2, with D perhaps matching TRBD1 or TRBD2 (5 bases each). The CDR3 loop spans 16 amino acids. Germline V CDR1 and CDR2: LGHNA, YNFKEQ. The V end lost 0 bases, the J end lost 1 base, and 9 bases lay between the germline ends. CDR3 sequence: CASSQDWGRNTGELFF. CDR3 DNA sequence: TGTGCCAGCAGCCAAGATTGGGGGAGGAACACCGGGGAGCTGTTTTTT.

The sample holds a few counts of this clonotype. J is TRBJ2-5 and V is TRBV5-4, with 9 bases identical to TRBD2. Germline CDR1 SGHNT, CDR2 YYREEE (reference sequence). With V trimmed by 4 bases and J by 1 base, 5 bases remained unmatched. There are 15 residues in the CDR3. The CDR3 sequence: CASSVLTSGQETQYF. CDR3 bases: TGTGCCAGCAGCGTCCTGACTAGCGGCCAAGAGACCCAGTACTTC. Full variable domain (missing parts from reference TRBV5-4 and TRBJ2-5): ETGVTQSPTHLIKTRGQQVTLRCSSQSGHNTVSWYQQALGQGPQFIFQYYREEENGRGNFPPRFSGLQFPNYSSELNVNALELDDSALYLCASSVLTSGQETQYFGPGTRLLVL.

The chain is built from TRBV20-1 and TRBJ1-4, with D perhaps TRBD1 (5 bases). This CDR3 has 16 amino acids. From germline, CDR1 is DFQATT and CDR2 SNEGSKA (reference sequence). Trimming removed 0 bases from V and 0 bases from J, with 11 bases in between. The CDR3 region is CSARDMGVATNEKLFF. CDR3 DNA sequence: TGCAGTGCTAGAGATATGGGGGTTGCAACTAATGAAAAACTGTTTTTT.

V is TRBV19 and J is TRBJ1-5; D not resolved. The CDR3 sequence is 13 residues long. With 8 bases removed from V and 3 bases from J, the gap between germline ends came to 11 bases. From germline, CDR1 is LNHDA and CDR2 SQIVND (reference sequence). The CDR3 DNA is TGTGCCAGTCGCGCCGGGATCAATCAGCCCCAGCATTTT. Translation: CASRAGINQPQHF.

This chain uses TRBV7-9 with TRBJ1-2, with 7 nucleotides matching TRBD1. The V gene's germline CDR1 is SEHNR and CDR2 FQNEAQ (reference sequence). This CDR3 has 16 residues. J was trimmed by 1 base and V by 5 bases; bases with no gene match: 10. The CDR3 here is CASSRRQGKGNYGYTF. The CDR3 nucleotides read TGTGCCAGCAGCCGGCGACAGGGAAAGGGTAACTATGGCTACACCTTC.

This clonotype was counted only a few times. The rearrangement uses TRBV21-1 and TRBJ2-7; TRBD1, the table's D call, was not compared with the DNA. TRBV21-1 counts as a pseudogene. The CDR3 is 15 amino acids. The CDR3 here is CASSDTGPSSYEQYF. CDR3 nucleotides: TGTGCCAGCAGCGATACAGGTCCCAGCTCCTACGAGCAGTACTTC.

The V gene is TRBV7-2, the J gene TRBJ1-2; a possible D gene is TRBD1 (6 bases). The ends were cut back, 1 base at V and 8 bases at J, with 11 bases in the middle. Germline V gene data show CDR1 as SGHTA and CDR2 as FQGNSA. The CDR3 consists of 13 residues. CDR3 region: CASSLDREGGYTF. For the CDR3, the DNA is TGTGCCAGCAGCTTAGACAGGGAGGGGGGCTACACCTTC.

There are a few counts of this clonotype. This rearrangement joins TRBV20-1 to TRBJ1-4, with D perhaps matching TRBD1 (6 bases). The CDR3 is 15 residues long. CDR1 DFQATT and CDR2 SNEGSKA come from the germline V gene (reference sequence). V lost 0 bases and J 7 bases, leaving 15 bases between the germline ends. CDR3 amino acids: CSAREQGTGREKLFF. The CDR3 DNA is TGCAGTGCTAGAGAGCAGGGGACGGGTCGTGAAAAACTGTTTTTT.

The rearrangement joins TRBV28 to TRBJ2-2, with D tentatively TRBD1 (6 bases). Germline CDR1 reads MDHEN; CDR2 reads SYDVKM. The CDR3 extends over 15 amino acids. V shed 6 bases and J shed 4 bases, with 15 bases lying between them. CDR3 in amino acids: CASRLRTAITGELFF. CDR3 sequence (DNA): TGTGCCAGCAGGCTACGGACAGCCATCACCGGGGAGCTGTTTTTT.

In its sample, this clonotype was seen many times. The J gene is TRBJ2-7, the V gene TRBV12-3 or TRBV12-4; a possible D gene is TRBD1 (7 bases). The CDR3 extends over 17 amino acids. V was shortened by 1 base and J by 3 bases, with 19 bases between the two germline ends. CDR3 in amino acids: CASSLGRAGQTFYEQYF. The CDR3, as DNA: TGTGCCAGCAGTTTAGGTAGGGCGGGACAGACCTTCTACGAGCAGTACTTC.

This chain connects TRBV29-1 to TRBJ1-2; the match to TRBD1 covers 8 bases. J lost 6 bases, V lost 7 bases, and 7 bases had no gene match. The CDR3 covers 12 residues. CDR1 and CDR2 (germline): SQVTM, ANQGSEA. CDR3: CSGKDRADGYTF. The CDR3 DNA is TGCAGCGGAAAGGACAGGGCGGATGGCTACACCTTC.

The chain has TRBV29-1 and TRBJ2-1, with D perhaps TRBD2 (6 bases). V lost 7 bases and J 5 bases, leaving 15 bases between the germline ends. CDR1 is SQVTM and CDR2 is ANQGSEA in the germline V gene. The CDR3 totals 13 residues. The CDR3 bases are TGCAGCGCCGGGACTTGGATAGACAATGAGCAGTTCTTC. Its translation: CSAGTWIDNEQFF.

Regarding this clonotype: The junction does not match germline at one end; this may be a read error. The chain is built from TRBV20-1 and TRBJ1-2; tentative D call: TRBD1 (5 bases). This CDR3 comprises 14 residues. Germline assignment: CDR1 DFQATT and CDR2 SNEGSKA (reference sequence). CDR3 amino acids: CSAGEGLPYGGYTF. The CDR3 nucleotides are TGCAGTGCTGGAGAGGGACTGCCCTATGGTGGCTACACCTTC.

The V gene is TRBV11-2, the J gene TRBJ2-1; 8 bases match TRBD2. The germline V gene has CDR1 SGHAT and CDR2 FQNNGV. V lost 4 bases and J lost 7; bases outside the gene matches: 9. This CDR3 has 15 amino acids. CDR3 DNA sequence: TGTGCCAGCAGCTCAATCAGCGGGAGAAAGAATGAGCAGTTCTTC. Translating gives CASSSISGRKNEQFF.

V and J are TRBV27 and TRBJ2-5; no reliable D call. Trimming removed 4 bases at V and 6 bases at J, with 15 bases between. Germline V gene sequence: CDR1 MNHEY, CDR2 SMNVEV (reference sequence). The CDR3 totals 14 residues. The CDR3 spells CASSSPIKSKTQYF. The CDR3 nucleotides read TGTGCCAGCAGTTCCCCCATTAAATCGAAGACCCAGTACTTC.

The chain recombines TRBV2 with TRBJ2-1, with unresolved D. This CDR3 comprises 14 residues. Looked up from germline, CDR1 is SNHLY and CDR2 is FYNNEI. Trimming removed 6 bases from V and 1 base from J, with 10 bases in between. CDR3 sequence (DNA): TGTGCCAGCAGACGTGGGGAATCCTACAATGAGCAGTTCTTC. It is translated as CASRRGESYNEQFF.

This clonotype came up once. V gene TRBV11-2 combines with J gene TRBJ1-3; D is possibly TRBD1 (6 bases). This CDR3 has 15 amino acids. V gave up 7 bases and J gave up 2 bases, with 15 bases separating them. CDR1 and CDR2 (germline): SGHAT, FQNNGV. The CDR3 loop reads CASTRIRGAGNTIYF. Written as DNA, the CDR3 is TGTGCCAGCACCAGAATCAGGGGTGCTGGAAACACCATATATTTT. The full variable domain, in which reference TRBV11-2 and TRBJ1-3 provide the parts outside the CDR3, is EAGVAQSPRYKIIEKRQSVAFWCNPISGHATLYWYQQILGQGPKLLIQFQNNGVVDDSQLPKDRFSAERLKGVDSTLKIQPAKLEDSAVYLCASTRIRGAGNTIYFGEGSWLTVV.

This clonotype was picked up a small number of times. The CDR3 protein is CTGGQSNTEAFF. CDR3 sequence (DNA): TGCACCGGGGGACAGTCGAACACTGAAGCTTTCTTT. The chain has TRBV29-1 and TRBJ1-1, with TRBD1 matching over 7 bases. CDR3 length: 12 residues. CDR1 and CDR2 from the germline V gene are SQVTM and ANQGSEA.

This clonotype was seen only a few times. The chain employs TRBV4-2 and TRBJ2-7, with unresolved D. Germline CDR1 LGHNA, CDR2 YNFKEQ. The ends were cut back, 0 bases at V and 0 bases at J, with 12 bases in the middle. The CDR3 totals 16 residues. The chain's CDR3 is CASSQDAGHLSYEQYF. The CDR3 coding sequence is TGTGCCAGCAGCCAAGATGCAGGCCACCTCTCCTACGAGCAGTACTTC.

V gene TRBV10-3 combines with J gene TRBJ2-1; 8 bases map to TRBD2. The end of the DNA fits TRBJ2-7 better, so the J call may be wrong. The CDR3 runs 15 residues. Germline assignment: CDR1 ENHRY and CDR2 SYGVKD. The DNA of the CDR3 is TGTGCCATCAGTGAGTTTCAGCGGGGGTACAATGAGCAGTACTTC. Amino acid sequence: CAISEFQRGYNEQYF.

The chain's CDR3 is CSAAFGTSTQETQYF. CDR3 DNA: TGCAGTGCTGCCTTTGGGACTAGCACACAAGAGACCCAGTACTTC. The rearrangement uses TRBV20-1 and TRBJ2-5, with 9 bases fitting TRBD2. The V gene end was trimmed by 5 bases and the J gene end by 2 bases; junction bases not matched to a gene: 9. Germline V lookup: CDR1 DFQATT, CDR2 SNEGSKA (reference sequence). The CDR3 loop spans 15 amino acids.

The table lists this clonotype with a few counts. The chain joins TRBV19 to TRBJ2-5; D is unclear. Trimming pared 5 bases from V and 0 bases from J, leaving 13 bases between. CDR1 is LNHDA, CDR2 SQIVND, per germline (reference sequence). The CDR3 covers 15 residues. The CDR3 nucleotides are TGTGCCAGTAGTGGGAACTATTTGTACCAAGAGACCCAGTACTTC. It encodes CASSGNYLYQETQYF.

The J gene is TRBJ1-2, the V gene TRBV20-1; D is unclear. This CDR3 has 13 amino acids. The V gene lost 1 base and the J gene lost 3 bases, with 9 bases spanning the gap. Germline CDR1 is DFQATT and CDR2 is SNEGSKA (reference sequence). The DNA for the CDR3 is TGCAGTGCTAGAGTAAAGGGTGACTATGGCTACACCTTC. Translating it yields CSARVKGDYGYTF.

This sequence joins TRBV7-6 and TRBJ2-3, with 7 bases aligning to TRBD2. V shed 1 base and J 4 bases; nucleotides not matched to a gene: 5. This CDR3 has 15 residues. Germline CDR1 reads SGHVS; CDR2 reads FNYEAQ. The chain's CDR3 is CASSLVGGIADTQYF. The CDR3 DNA sequence: TGTGCCAGCAGCTTAGTCGGGGGGATCGCAGATACGCAGTATTTT.

The V gene is TRBV5-1, the J gene TRBJ1-5, with D possibly TRBD1 on 6 matching bases. Germline values: CDR1 SGHRS, CDR2 YFSETQ. There are 15 residues in the CDR3. Trimming shortened V by 0 bases and J by 4 bases, and 11 bases separated the two germline ends. CDR3 residues: CASSLDRAGNQPQHF. In nucleotides, the CDR3 is TGCGCCAGCAGCTTGGACAGGGCGGGGAATCAGCCCCAGCATTTT.

This clonotype was observed many times. The rearrangement joins TRBV3-1 to TRBJ2-4; the D is unclear. The germline gives CDR1 LGHDT, CDR2 YNNKEL (reference sequence). Trimming took 0 bases from V and 8 from J, leaving 8 bases between them. CDR3 length: 13 amino acids. This chain's CDR3 is CASSQDARDIQYF. CDR3 nucleotide sequence: TGTGCCAGCAGCCAAGATGCGCGTGACATTCAGTACTTC.

The chain joins TRBV20-1 to TRBJ1-1; unclear D gene. CDR1 and CDR2 (germline): DFQATT, SNEGSKA (reference sequence). This CDR3 region has 11 residues. Trimming took off 3 bases at V and 7 bases at J, with 9 bases between the two ends. CDR3 nucleotides: TGCAGTGCTAGCGATAGGGATGAAGCTTTCTTT. Residues: CSASDRDEAFF.